This TCR beta chain was sequenced during a study of identical twins. TCRdb processed the 5' RACE reads anew with MiXCR; each CDR3 protein has one entry. The data show hundreds of thousands of distinct CDR3 sequences, with roughly 18% seen just once and around 13% held by the top ten. These records were also assigned to another study, of T cells expressing NK-cell markers. This second study says: NKG2C+ dominant clonotypes from more than 5 donors made up roughly 1.0-8% of CD8+ T cells.

This clonotype was obtained from a woman between 18 and 29 years old in good health. Sequencing was performed on PBMCs.

CDR3 nucleotides: TGCGCCAGCAGCCAGGGGGCCGGGGGGCAGAATCAGCCCCAGCATTTT. Its protein product is CASSQGAGGQNQPQHF. The chain employs TRBV5-1 and TRBJ1-5; 8 nucleotides agree with TRBD1. There are 16 residues in the CDR3. Germline V gene lookup returns CDR1 SGHRS and CDR2 YFSETQ. The trim removed 4 bases at V and 4 bases at J, leaving 10 bases unmatched.